The subject of this entry is one T cell receptor beta chain. Its target is unknown. TCRdb processed the reads anew with MiXCR; each CDR3 protein has one entry. The sample consists of hundreds of thousands of distinct CDR3 sequences, over 7.5% of them appearing once. This sample is part of a study of T cell repertoires in cytomegalovirus infection. On the study more broadly: Matching HLA type, along with CMV infection, was indicated by public TCR beta signatures.

Trimming removed 3 bases at V and 2 bases at J, with 10 bases between. This CDR3 is built from 14 residues. Study observations and caveats: CMV-specific TCR beta clonotypes restricted by HLA-C were the ones dominating the ex vivo response. Accumulated public TCR beta family frequency recognized individuals carrying CMV together with the relevant HLA.

Sequences were obtained from PBMCs. The sequence came from a human donor in good health (CMV status not recorded). Some clones in this sample may be carry-over from other donors' samples. V usage is TRBV12-3 or TRBV12-4 and J usage is TRBJ1-1; D is unresolved. The CDR3 is CASSFIQANTEAFF. CDR3 sequence (DNA): TGTGCCAGCAGTTTTATTCAAGCAAACACTGAAGCTTTCTTT.